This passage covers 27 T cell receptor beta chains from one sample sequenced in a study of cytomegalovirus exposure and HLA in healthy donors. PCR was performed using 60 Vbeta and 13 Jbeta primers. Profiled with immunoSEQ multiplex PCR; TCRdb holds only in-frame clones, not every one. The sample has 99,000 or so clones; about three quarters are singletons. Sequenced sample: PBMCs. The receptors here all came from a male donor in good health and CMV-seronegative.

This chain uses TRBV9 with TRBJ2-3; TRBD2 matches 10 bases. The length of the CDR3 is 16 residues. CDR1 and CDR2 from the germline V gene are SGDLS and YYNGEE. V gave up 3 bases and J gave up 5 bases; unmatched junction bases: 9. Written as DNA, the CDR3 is TGTGCCAGCAGCGAGTCTAGCGGGAGAGGTAAAGATACGCAGTATTTT. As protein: CASSESSGRGKDTQYF.

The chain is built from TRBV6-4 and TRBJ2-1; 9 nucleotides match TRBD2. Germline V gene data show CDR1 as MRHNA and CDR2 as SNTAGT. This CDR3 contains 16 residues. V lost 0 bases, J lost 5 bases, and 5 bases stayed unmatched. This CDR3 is CASSDSGSGGHNEQFF. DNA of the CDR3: TGTGCCAGCAGTGACTCGGGTAGCGGGGGTCACAATGAGCAGTTCTTC.

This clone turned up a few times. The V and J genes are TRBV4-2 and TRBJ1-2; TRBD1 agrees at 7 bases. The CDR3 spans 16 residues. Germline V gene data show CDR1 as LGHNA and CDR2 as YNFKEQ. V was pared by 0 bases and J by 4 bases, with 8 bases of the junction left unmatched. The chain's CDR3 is CASSQEGTAFGYGYTF. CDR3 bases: TGTGCCAGCAGCCAAGAAGGGACAGCCTTCGGCTATGGCTACACCTTC.

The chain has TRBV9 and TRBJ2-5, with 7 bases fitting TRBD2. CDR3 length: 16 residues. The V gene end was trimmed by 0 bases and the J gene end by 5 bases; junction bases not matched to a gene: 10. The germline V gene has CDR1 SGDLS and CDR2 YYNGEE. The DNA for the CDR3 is TGTGCCAGCAGCGTAGGAAGCACGGCGCGGGGGGAGACCCAGTACTTC. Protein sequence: CASSVGSTARGETQYF.

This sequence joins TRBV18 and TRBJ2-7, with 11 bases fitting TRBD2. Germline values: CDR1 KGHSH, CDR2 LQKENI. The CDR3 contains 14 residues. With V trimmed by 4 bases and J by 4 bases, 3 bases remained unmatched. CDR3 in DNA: TGTGCCAGCTCACGAACTAGCGGGAGATACGAGCAGTACTTC. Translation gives CASSRTSGRYEQYF. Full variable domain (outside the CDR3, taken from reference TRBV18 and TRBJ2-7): NAGVMQNPRHLVRRRGQEARLRCSPMKGHSHVYWYRQLPEEGLKFMVYLQKENIIDESGMPKERFSAEFPKEGPSILRIQQVVRGDSAAYFCASSRTSGRYEQYFGPGTRLTVT.

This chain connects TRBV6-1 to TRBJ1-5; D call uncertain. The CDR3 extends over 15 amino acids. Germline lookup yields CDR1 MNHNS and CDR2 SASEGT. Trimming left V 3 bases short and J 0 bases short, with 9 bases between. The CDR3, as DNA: TGTGCCAGCAGTGAGTCGGTATATAGCAATCAGCCCCAGCATTTT. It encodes CASSESVYSNQPQHF.

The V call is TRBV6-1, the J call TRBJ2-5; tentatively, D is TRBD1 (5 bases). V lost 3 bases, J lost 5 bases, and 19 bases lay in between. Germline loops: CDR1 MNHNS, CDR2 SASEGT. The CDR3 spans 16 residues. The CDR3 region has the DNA TGTGCCAGCAGTGACCGGTCAGGGTACTTTGGGGAGACCCAGTACTTC. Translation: CASSDRSGYFGETQYF.

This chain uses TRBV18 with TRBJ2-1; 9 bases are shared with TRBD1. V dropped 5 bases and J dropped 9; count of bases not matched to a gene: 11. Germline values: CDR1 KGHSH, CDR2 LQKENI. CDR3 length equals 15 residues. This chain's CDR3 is CASSTSGTGSREQFF. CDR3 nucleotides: TGTGCCAGCTCAACCTCCGGGACAGGGAGTCGTGAGCAGTTCTTC.

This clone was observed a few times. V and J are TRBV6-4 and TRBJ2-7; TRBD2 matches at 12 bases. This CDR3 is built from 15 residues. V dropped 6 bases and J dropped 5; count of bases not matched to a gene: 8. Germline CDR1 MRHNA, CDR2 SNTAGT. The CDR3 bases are TGTGCCAGCAGGACCCGGACTAGCGGGATCCACGAGCAGTACTTC. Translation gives CASRTRTSGIHEQYF.

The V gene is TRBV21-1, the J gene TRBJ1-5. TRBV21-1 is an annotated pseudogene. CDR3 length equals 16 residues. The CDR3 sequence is CASIGVRRDGNQPQHF. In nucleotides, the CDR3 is TGTGCCAGCATCGGTGTACGGAGGGACGGCAATCAGCCCCAGCATTTT.

As DNA, the CDR3 is TGTGCCAGCAGTTTTAGCTCCGGGACAGGGAGTCGGGAGACCCAGTACTTC. Protein: CASSFSSGTGSRETQYF. The rearrangement uses TRBV28 and TRBJ2-5; 9 bases agree with TRBD1. The trim removed 3 bases at V and 5 bases at J, leaving 13 bases unmatched. The CDR3 totals 17 residues. Germline CDR1 and CDR2: MDHEN and SYDVKM. The variable domain in full, completed from reference TRBV28 and TRBJ2-5, reads DVKVTQSSRYLVKRTGEKVFLECVQDMDHENMFWYRQDPGLGLRLIYFSYDVKMKEKGDIPEGYSVSREKKERFSLILESASTNQTSMYLCASSFSSGTGSRETQYFGPGTRLLVL.

The CDR3 sequence: CASSPTPRGWDGYTF. DNA for the CDR3: TGTGCCAGCAGCCCTACACCCAGGGGTTGGGATGGCTACACCTTC. The chain is built from TRBV9 and TRBJ1-2, with D maybe TRBD1 (6 bases). In germline, CDR1 is SGDLS, CDR2 YYNGEE. This CDR3 comprises 15 residues. Trimming left V 4 bases short and J 6 bases short, with 19 bases between.

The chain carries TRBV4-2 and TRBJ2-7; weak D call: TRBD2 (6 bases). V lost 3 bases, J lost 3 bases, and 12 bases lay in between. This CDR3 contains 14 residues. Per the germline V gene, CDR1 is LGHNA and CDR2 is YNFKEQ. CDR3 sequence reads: CASSHRTIRYEQYF. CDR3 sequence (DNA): TGTGCCAGCAGCCATCGGACTATCCGCTACGAGCAGTACTTC.

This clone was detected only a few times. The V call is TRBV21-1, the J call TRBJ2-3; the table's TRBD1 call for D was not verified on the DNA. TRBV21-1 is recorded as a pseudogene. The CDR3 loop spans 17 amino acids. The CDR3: CASSAQPGHRHADTQYF. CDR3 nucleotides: TGTGCCAGCAGCGCCCAACCGGGACACCGACACGCAGATACGCAGTATTTT.

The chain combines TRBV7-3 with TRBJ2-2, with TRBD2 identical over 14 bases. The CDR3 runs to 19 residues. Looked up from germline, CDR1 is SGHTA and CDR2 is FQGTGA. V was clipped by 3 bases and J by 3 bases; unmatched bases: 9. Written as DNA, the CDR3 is TGTGCCAGCAGCTTGCCGCGGACTAGCGGGAGGAACTACACCGGGGAGCTGTTTTTT. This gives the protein CASSLPRTSGRNYTGELFF.

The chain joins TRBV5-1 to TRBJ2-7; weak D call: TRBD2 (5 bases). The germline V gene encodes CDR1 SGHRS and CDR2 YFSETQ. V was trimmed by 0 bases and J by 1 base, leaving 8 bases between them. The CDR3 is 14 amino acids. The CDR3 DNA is TGCGCCAGCAGCTTGGGGACTCAGTCCTACGAGCAGTACTTC. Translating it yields CASSLGTQSYEQYF. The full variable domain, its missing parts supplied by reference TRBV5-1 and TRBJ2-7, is KAGVTQTPRYLIKTRGQQVTLSCSPISGHRSVSWYQQTPGQGLQFLFEYFSETQRNKGNFPGRFSGRQFSNSRSEMNVSTLELGDSALYLCASSLGTQSYEQYFGPGTRLTVT.

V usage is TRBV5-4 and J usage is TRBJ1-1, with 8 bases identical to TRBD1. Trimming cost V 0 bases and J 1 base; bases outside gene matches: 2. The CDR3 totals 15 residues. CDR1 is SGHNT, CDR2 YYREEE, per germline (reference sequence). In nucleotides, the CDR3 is TGTGCCAGCAGCTTGGACGGGACAGGGAACACTGAAGCTTTCTTT. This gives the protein CASSLDGTGNTEAFF.

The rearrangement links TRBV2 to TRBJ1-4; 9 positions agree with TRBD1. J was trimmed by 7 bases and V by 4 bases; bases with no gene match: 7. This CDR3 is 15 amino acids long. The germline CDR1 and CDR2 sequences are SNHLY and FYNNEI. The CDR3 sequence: CASSGNRGPGEKLFF. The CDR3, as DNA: TGTGCCAGCAGTGGGAACAGGGGGCCGGGTGAAAAACTGTTTTTT.

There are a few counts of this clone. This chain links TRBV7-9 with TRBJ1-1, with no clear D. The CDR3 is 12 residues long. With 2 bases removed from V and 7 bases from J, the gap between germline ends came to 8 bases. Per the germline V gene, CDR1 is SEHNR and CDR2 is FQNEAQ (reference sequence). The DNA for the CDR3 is TGTGCCAGCAGCTTATCCCTCGGTGAAGCTTTCTTT. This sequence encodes CASSLSLGEAFF.

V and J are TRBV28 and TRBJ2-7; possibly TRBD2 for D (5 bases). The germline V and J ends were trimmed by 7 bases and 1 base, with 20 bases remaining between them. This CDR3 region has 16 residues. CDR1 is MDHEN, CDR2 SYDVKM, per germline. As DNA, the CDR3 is TGTGCCAGCACCCTCGCGCCGGGGAGCCGGTCCTACGAGCAGTACTTC. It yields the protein CASTLAPGSRSYEQYF.

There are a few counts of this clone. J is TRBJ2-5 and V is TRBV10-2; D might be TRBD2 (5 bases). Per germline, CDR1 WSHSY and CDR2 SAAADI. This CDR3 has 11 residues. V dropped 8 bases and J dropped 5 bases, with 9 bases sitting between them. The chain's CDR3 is CASGQRETQYF. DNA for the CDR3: TGCGCCAGCGGGCAGCGGGAGACCCAGTACTTC.

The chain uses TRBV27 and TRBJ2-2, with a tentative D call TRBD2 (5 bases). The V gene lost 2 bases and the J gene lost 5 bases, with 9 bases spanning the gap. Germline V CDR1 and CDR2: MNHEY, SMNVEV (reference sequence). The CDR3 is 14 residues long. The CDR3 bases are TGTGCCAGCAGTTTAAGGAGGTCGACCGGGGAGCTGTTTTTT. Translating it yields CASSLRRSTGELFF.

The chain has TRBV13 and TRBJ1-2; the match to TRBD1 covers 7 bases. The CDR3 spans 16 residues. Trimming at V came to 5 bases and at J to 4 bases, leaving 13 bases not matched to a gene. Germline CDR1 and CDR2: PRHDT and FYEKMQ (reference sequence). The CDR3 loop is CASSKEVGQLSYGYTF. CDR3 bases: TGTGCCAGCAGCAAAGAAGTGGGACAGTTAAGCTATGGCTACACCTTC.

The CDR3 DNA reads TGTGCCAGCAGTTTAGCGGGAACCTCCTACGAGCAGTACTTC. As protein: CASSLAGTSYEQYF. The genes are TRBV27 and TRBJ2-5; D might be TRBD2 (6 bases). The J call could be wrong; TRBJ2-7 is a better fit for the DNA end. The CDR3 sequence is 14 residues long. CDR1 is MNHEY, CDR2 SMNVEV, per germline (reference sequence).

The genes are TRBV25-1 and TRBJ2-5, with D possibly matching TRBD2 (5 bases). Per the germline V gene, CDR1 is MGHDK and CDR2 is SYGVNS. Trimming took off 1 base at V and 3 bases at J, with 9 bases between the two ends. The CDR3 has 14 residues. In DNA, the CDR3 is TGTGCCAGCAGTGAATTACTGGAGGAAGAGACCCAGTACTTC. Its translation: CASSELLEEETQYF.

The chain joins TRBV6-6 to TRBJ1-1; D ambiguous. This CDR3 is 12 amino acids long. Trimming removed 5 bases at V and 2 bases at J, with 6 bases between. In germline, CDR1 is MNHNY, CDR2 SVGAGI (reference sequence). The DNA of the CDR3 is TGTGCCAGCAGTCGTTATAACACTGAAGCTTTCTTT. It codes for CASSRYNTEAFF.

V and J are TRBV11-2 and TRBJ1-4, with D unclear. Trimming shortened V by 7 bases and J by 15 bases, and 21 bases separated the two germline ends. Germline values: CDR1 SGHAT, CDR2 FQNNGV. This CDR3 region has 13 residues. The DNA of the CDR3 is TGTGCCAGCATCTCTTTCTTGGGCACGGATATGTTTTTT. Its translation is CASISFLGTDMFF.